This T cell receptor (beta chain) was sequenced for a study of blood T cell repertoires in COVID-19. The wider study: Sites in the United States, Italy and Spain provided acute and convalescent COVID-19 samples. In each case, the material was cDNA or gDNA derived from T cells, B-cell-depleted T cells, or PBMCs.

Authors' methods: Nucleated cell number was recorded as an estimate derived from reference gene primer amplification. Clones were sequenced by immunoSEQ multiplex PCR, and TCRdb holds only the in-frame ones, with some missing. The V and J calls and clone size are taken from that table; D and trimming were inferred from the DNA. This sample carries more than 200,000 clones, around 80% of them seen once, and the ten largest clones take 4%. The CDR3 has 15 residues. Germline CDR1 and CDR2: LNHNV and YYDKDF (reference sequence). Trimming removed 1 base at V and 1 base at J, with 11 bases between. The TCR originated in a woman in her 40s with active or convalescent COVID-19. The chain employs TRBV15 and TRBJ2-7, with a tentative D call TRBD1 (6 bases). Sequenced input: peripheral blood. The CDR3 reads CATSRGDQGSYEQYV. Here the CDR3 DNA reads TGTGCCACCAGCAGAGGGGACCAGGGGTCCTACGAGCAGTACGTC.